Reported below is one TCR beta chain. The antigen it recognizes is unknown. The input lacks base qualities; no much larger clone sits a single base away. These data belong to a study of blood T cell repertoires in COVID-19 (dated by TCRdb to 2018 to 2021). Background on the whole study: Samples covering the acute and convalescent phases of COVID-19 were provided by collaborators in the United States, Italy and Spain. The material from the prospective study consisted of cDNA or gDNA derived from T cells, B-cell-depleted T cells, or PBMCs. Subjects who had been exposed to COVID-19, were actively infected with it, or had recovered from it provided the deeply sampled blood TCRbeta repertoires that made up the dataset. The repertoires were released in a freely available public database meant as a resource for research on the immune response to SARS-CoV-2. Samples came from the ongoing ImmuneRACE study (first 160 participants) plus 1,254 subjects from 6 global collaborators. Nearly every sample came with metadata listing a de-identified subject ID, COVID-19 status, age in years and sex. Where available, HLA class I and class II types were taken from metadata supplied by the sample provider and were not determined by assay-based typing.

The immunoSEQ Assay, a bias-controlled multiplex PCR, was used to amplify TCRbeta CDR3 regions from genomic DNA. Concerning the study's data processing: Within the assay, amplification of reference gene primers was used to estimate how many nucleated cells each sample contained. To quantify the absolute abundance of each unique TCRbeta CDR3 rearrangement, sequence reads were collapsed and filtered. Productive Simpson clonality was computed per sample as the square root of Simpson's diversity index over productive rearrangements. The clones in this table, taken by TCRdb from immuneACCESS, are in-frame only. Not every clone is retained; where verified, under half of the shortfall comes from an unresolved V gene, and the cause of the rest is unknown. For V, J and clone size, that table is used; D and trimming come from the DNA. Across this sample there are hundreds of thousands of clones, with roughly 85% seen only once. 5% of the sample lies in the top ten.

CDR3 length: 13 amino acids, cysteine to phenylalanine. Only the CDR3 part of the read is kept: 39 bases, read in frame from the first base. V is trimmed back by 4 bases and J by 7 bases, and the junction contains 5 bases that no gene match accounts for. Looking up the germline V gene yields CDR1 KGHSH and CDR2 LQKENI. The paper's findings and limits, for the study overall: How much clinical and demographic metadata was included differed by source and by participant, and the metadata was provided uncurated.

Participants in the prospective study were enrolled through a virtual design, were aged roughly 18 to 90 years, and lived in under 25 United States geographic areas. Cohort assignment in the prospective study relied on participant-reported clinical history from a screening survey and a study questionnaire. Exposed participants had been in contact with someone with a PCR-confirmed or clinician-diagnosed COVID-19 case within 2 weeks of study entry. In the prospective study, mobile phlebotomists collected whole blood, serum and a nasopharyngeal or oropharyngeal swab from each participant. Over a roughly two-month period, participants in the prospective study had the option of providing additional blood draws and questionnaires. Blood samples from the prospective study were shipped frozen or at room temperature prior to DNA extraction.

The sequence derives from a man aged 35 to 55 who had been exposed to COVID-19. The sequence links TRBV18 to TRBJ2-5; 8 middle bases align to TRBD1. What was sequenced was PBMCs or T cells enriched from blood (not recorded which). The CDR3 protein sequence reads: CASSRDRMGTQYF. The DNA is as follows: TGTGCCAGCTCACGGGACAGGATGGGGACCCAGTACTTC. The full variable domain, with segments outside the CDR3 supplied by the reference TRBV18 and TRBJ2-5 proteins, appears as NAGVMQNPRHLVRRRGQEARLRCSPMKGHSHVYWYRQLPEEGLKFMVYLQKENIIDESGMPKERFSAEFPKEGPSILRIQQVVRGDSAAYFCASSRDRMGTQYFGPGTRLLVL.